A single sample is the source of the 8 T cell receptor beta chains below, sequenced in a study of early T cells in non-severe SARS-CoV-2 infection. TCRdb processed the 5' RACE reads anew with MiXCR; each CDR3 protein has one entry. The sample lists approximately 70,000 distinct CDR3 sequences, approximately 12% occurring once. Sequenced material: whole blood. These receptors came from an adult who was a healthcare worker with PCR-confirmed SARS-CoV-2 infection or an uninfected control (not recorded which).

This clonotype showed up many times. The chain is built from TRBV24-1 and TRBJ2-1; 7 bases are shared with TRBD1. The CDR3 contains 15 residues. The germline gives CDR1 KGHDR, CDR2 SFDVKD. Losses at the gene ends were 4 bases for V and 2 bases for J; bases not matched to a gene: 4. CDR3 nucleotides: TGTGCCACCAGTGACCCGGGACAGACCTACAATGAGCAGTTCTTC. Residues: CATSDPGQTYNEQFF.

The J gene is TRBJ2-1, the V gene TRBV7-2, with D possibly matching TRBD2 (6 bases). The CDR3 covers 13 residues. The ends were cut back, 4 bases at V and 11 bases at J, with 15 bases in the middle. The germline gives CDR1 SGHTA, CDR2 FQGNSA. DNA for the CDR3: TGTGCCAGCAGCTCAGATGAGGGGAGGAAGCAGTTCTTC. Amino acid sequence: CASSSDEGRKQFF.

This chain uses TRBV10-3 with TRBJ2-3, with D perhaps assigned TRBD1 or TRBD2 (7 bases each). Germline values: CDR1 ENHRY, CDR2 SYGVKD. This CDR3 region has 15 residues. The V end was cut by 3 bases, the J end by 5 bases, with 15 bases between. The CDR3 nucleotides read TGTGCCATCAGTGATCAGCAGGGGGGGTTAGATACGCAGTATTTT. Its translation is CAISDQQGGLDTQYF.

This clonotype was picked up many times. The V call is TRBV6-1, the J call TRBJ1-6; the D gene is possibly TRBD1 (6 bases). The V gene's germline CDR1 is MNHNS and CDR2 SASEGT. This CDR3 region has 17 residues. Trimming stripped 3 bases from V and 7 bases from J, with 19 bases between. The CDR3 sequence: CASSEIGGVGVNSPLHF. The CDR3 DNA reads as TGTGCCAGCAGTGAGATAGGGGGGGTCGGAGTCAATTCACCCCTCCACTTT.

This clonotype was detected a few times. This rearrangement joins TRBV20-1 to TRBJ1-2; TRBD1 is a possible D gene (5 bases). V was shortened by 1 base and J by 2 bases, with 14 bases between the two germline ends. The CDR3 has 15 amino acids. Germline lookup yields CDR1 DFQATT and CDR2 SNEGSKA (reference sequence). CDR3 sequence: CSARGPGPENYGYTF. CDR3 nucleotides: TGCAGTGCTAGAGGGCCAGGGCCGGAAAACTATGGCTACACCTTC.

This clonotype was seen more than once but under ten times. The rearrangement uses TRBV9 and TRBJ2-7; TRBD2 might be the D (6 bases). The CDR3 runs to 15 residues. Germline CDR1 reads SGDLS; CDR2 reads YYNGEE. V dropped 0 bases and J dropped 1 base, with 11 bases sitting between them. CDR3 coding DNA: TGTGCCAGCAGCGTAGAGGGACTCAAATCCTACGAGCAGTACTTC. Its translation is CASSVEGLKSYEQYF.

This rearrangement joins TRBV29-1 to TRBJ2-7; D gene uncertain. V was pared by 6 bases and J by 7 bases, with 19 bases between. The CDR3 totals 13 residues. Germline-derived CDR1 and CDR2 are SQVTM and ANQGSEA. CDR3 DNA sequence: TGCAGCGTATCCGGGCTTCACATAAAGGAGCAGTACTTC. Residues: CSVSGLHIKEQYF.

This clonotype came up many times. The rearrangement uses TRBV5-6 and TRBJ2-5; D ambiguous. The CDR3 is 13 residues long. Trimming pared 1 base from V and 5 bases from J, leaving 9 bases between. In germline, CDR1 is SGHDT, CDR2 YYEEEE. The CDR3 sequence is CASSLLGYETQYF. The CDR3 nucleotides read TGTGCCAGCAGCTTGCTGGGATATGAGACCCAGTACTTC.